This section outlines one T cell receptor beta chain sequence together with its context. No antigen is known for it. The CDR3 sequence is 14 residues long. Germline V gene sequence: CDR1 SNHLY, CDR2 FYNNEI. V gave up 10 bases and J gave up 2 bases; unmatched junction bases: 9. The sample belongs to a study of graft-versus-host responses after intestinal transplantation. The data were produced by immunoSEQ multiplex PCR, yet TCRdb's version contains in-frame clones alone and is incomplete. The sample yields approximately 86,000 clones, 85% to 95% seen once. The chain links TRBV2 to TRBJ2-7; 9 bases are shared with TRBD2. The sequencing used unstimulated CD8+ T cells sorted from spleen or lymph node cells, collected before transplant. The receptor comes from a human donor who was the organ donor for an intestinal transplant. As DNA, the CDR3 is TGTGCCACTCTACGGGCGGGGGGGCCCTACGAGCAGTACTTC. Protein product: CATLRAGGPYEQYF.